This T cell receptor beta chain was captured by sequencing in a study of blood T cell repertoires in COVID-19. J lost 6 bases, V lost 4 bases, and 7 bases had no gene match. This CDR3 is built from 16 residues. Germline loops: CDR1 KGHDR, CDR2 SFDVKD. This clone has only one observation. Data came from immunoSEQ multiplex PCR; TCRdb stores just in-frame clones and leaves some out. This sample has around 20,000 clones; just over 90% occur once, and the top ten carry around 8.3%. The rearrangement uses TRBV24-1 and TRBJ2-1; 11 nucleotides agree with TRBD1. The sequence came from a human donor in a cohort sampled during active COVID-19. Sequenced: peripheral blood. CDR3 sequence: CATSDRGQGAGNEQFF. The CDR3 DNA is TGTGCCACCAGTGACCGCGGACAGGGGGCTGGCAATGAGCAGTTCTTC.